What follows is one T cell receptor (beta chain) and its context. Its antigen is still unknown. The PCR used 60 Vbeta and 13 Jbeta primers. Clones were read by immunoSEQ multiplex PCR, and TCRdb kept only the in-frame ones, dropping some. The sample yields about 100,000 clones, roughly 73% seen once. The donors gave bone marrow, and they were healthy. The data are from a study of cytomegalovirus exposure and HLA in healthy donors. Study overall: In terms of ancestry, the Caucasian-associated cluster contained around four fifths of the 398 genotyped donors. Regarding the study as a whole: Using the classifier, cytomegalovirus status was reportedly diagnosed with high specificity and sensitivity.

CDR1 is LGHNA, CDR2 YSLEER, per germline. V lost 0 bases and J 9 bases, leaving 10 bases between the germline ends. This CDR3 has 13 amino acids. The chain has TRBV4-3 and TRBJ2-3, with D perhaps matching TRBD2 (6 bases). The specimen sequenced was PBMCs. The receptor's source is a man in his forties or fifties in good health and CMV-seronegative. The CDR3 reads CASSQDWRETQYF. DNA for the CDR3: TGCGCCAGCAGCCAAGATTGGCGGGAAACGCAGTATTTT.